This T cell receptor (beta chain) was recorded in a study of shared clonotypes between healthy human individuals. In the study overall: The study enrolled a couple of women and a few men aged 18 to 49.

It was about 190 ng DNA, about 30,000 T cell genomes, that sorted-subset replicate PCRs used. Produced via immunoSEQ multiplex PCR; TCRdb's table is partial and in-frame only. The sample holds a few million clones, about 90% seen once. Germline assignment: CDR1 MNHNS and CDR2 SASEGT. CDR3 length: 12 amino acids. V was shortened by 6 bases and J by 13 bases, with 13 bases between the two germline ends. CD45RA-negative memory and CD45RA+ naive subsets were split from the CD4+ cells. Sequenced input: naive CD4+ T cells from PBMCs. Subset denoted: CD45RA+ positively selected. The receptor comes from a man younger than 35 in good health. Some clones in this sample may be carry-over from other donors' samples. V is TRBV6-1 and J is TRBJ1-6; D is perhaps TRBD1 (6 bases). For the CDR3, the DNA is TGTGCCAGCAGGGAACAGGGAAGGCCCCTCCACTTT. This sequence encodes CASREQGRPLHF.